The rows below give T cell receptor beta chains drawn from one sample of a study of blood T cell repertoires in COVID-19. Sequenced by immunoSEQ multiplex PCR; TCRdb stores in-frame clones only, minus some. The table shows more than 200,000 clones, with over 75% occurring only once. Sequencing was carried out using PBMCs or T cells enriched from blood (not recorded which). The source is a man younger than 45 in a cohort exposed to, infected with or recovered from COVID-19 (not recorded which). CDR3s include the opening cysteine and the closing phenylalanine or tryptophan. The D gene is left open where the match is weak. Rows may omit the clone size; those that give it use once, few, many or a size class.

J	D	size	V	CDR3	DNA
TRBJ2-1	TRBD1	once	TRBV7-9	CASSHAILGQGFF	TGTGCCAGCAGCCATGCCATTCTTGGACAGGGATTCTTC
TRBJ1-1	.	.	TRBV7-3	CASSLTGARTEAFF	TGTGCCAGCAGCTTAACGGGGGCGCGGACTGAAGCTTTCTTT
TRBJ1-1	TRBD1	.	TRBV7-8	CASSHPLRQGWDEAFF	TGTGCCAGCAGCCACCCGCTGAGACAGGGCTGGGATGAAGCTTTCTTT
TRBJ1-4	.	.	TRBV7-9	CASSLDNYEKLFF	TGTGCCAGCAGCTTGGACAATTATGAAAAACTGTTTTTT
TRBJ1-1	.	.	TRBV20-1	CSASFQGRPIPEAFF	TGCAGTGCTAGTTTCCAGGGGCGACCCATCCCCGAAGCTTTCTTT
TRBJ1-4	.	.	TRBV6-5	CAGGTWGEKLFF	TGTGCCGGGGGGACTTGGGGTGAAAAACTGTTTTTT
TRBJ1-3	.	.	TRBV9	CASSVQDLGWNTIYF	TGTGCCAGCAGCGTCCAGGACTTAGGGTGGAACACCATATATTTT
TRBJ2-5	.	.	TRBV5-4	CASSPARGGRVGETQYF	TGTGCCAGCAGCCCAGCCAGGGGCGGGAGAGTCGGAGAGACCCAGTACTTC
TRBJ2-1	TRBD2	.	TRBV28	CASSLGVFLGGKFF	TGTGCCAGCAGCCTCGGGGTGTTTTTGGGGGGGAAGTTCTTC
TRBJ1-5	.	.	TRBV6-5	CASSYDDTGNQPQHF	TGTGCCAGCAGTTACGATGACACGGGCAATCAGCCCCAGCATTTT
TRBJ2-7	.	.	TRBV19	CASSNWTASEQYF	TGTGCCAGTAGTAACTGGACAGCTTCTGAGCAGTACTTC
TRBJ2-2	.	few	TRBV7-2	CASSLVARGFAGELFF	TGTGCCAGCAGCTTAGTGGCGCGCGGGTTTGCCGGGGAGCTGTTTTTT
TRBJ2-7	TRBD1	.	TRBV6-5	CASVQGTGGYYEQYF	TGTGCCAGCGTCCAAGGGACAGGGGGATACTACGAGCAGTACTTC